This T cell receptor beta chain was profiled in a study of shared clonotypes between healthy human individuals. Points on this clone: Its matching antigen is unknown.

Some clones are missing from TCRdb's copy, which holds only in-frame ones; the method was immunoSEQ multiplex PCR. The repertoire holds just over 2,000,000 clones, with approximately 95% as singletons. Study observations and caveats: Estimated clonotype richness was generally higher in naive than memory subsets. The small donor group covered limited genetic and exposure diversity.

The CDR3 runs to 14 residues. The sequencing input was naive CD4+ T cells sorted from blood. The subset is: CD45RA+ positively selected. The chain employs TRBV21-1 and TRBJ2-7; the table's D call of TRBD2 was not tested on the DNA. TRBV21-1 is annotated as a pseudogene. The source is a young man in good health. CDR3 DNA sequence: TGTGCCAGCAGCAAAATCCGGGTCTACTACGAGCAGTACTTC. This encodes CASSKIRVYYEQYF.